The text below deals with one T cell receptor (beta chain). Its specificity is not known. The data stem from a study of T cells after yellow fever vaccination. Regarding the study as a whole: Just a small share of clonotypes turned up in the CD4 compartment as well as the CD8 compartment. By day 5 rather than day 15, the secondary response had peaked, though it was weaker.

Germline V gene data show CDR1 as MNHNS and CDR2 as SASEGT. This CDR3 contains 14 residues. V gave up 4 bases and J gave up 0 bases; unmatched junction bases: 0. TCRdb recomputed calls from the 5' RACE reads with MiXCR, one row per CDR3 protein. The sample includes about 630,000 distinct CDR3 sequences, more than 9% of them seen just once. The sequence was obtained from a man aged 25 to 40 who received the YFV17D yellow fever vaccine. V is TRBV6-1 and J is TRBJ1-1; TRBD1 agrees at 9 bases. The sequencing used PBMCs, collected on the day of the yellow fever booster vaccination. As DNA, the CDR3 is TGTGCCAGCAGTGGGGACAGGGTGAACACTGAAGCTTTCTTT. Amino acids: CASSGDRVNTEAFF.